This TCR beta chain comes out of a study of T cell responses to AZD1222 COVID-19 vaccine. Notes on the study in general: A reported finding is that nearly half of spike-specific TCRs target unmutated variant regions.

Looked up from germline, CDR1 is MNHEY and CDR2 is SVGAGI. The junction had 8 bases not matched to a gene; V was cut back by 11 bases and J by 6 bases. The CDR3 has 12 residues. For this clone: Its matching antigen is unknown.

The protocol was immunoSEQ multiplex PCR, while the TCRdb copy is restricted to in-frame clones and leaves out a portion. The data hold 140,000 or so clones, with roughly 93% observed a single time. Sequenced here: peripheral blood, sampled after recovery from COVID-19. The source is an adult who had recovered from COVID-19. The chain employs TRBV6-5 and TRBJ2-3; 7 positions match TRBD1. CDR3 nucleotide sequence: TGTGCCGGCCAAACAGGGGTGGATACGCAGTATTTT. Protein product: CAGQTGVDTQYF.